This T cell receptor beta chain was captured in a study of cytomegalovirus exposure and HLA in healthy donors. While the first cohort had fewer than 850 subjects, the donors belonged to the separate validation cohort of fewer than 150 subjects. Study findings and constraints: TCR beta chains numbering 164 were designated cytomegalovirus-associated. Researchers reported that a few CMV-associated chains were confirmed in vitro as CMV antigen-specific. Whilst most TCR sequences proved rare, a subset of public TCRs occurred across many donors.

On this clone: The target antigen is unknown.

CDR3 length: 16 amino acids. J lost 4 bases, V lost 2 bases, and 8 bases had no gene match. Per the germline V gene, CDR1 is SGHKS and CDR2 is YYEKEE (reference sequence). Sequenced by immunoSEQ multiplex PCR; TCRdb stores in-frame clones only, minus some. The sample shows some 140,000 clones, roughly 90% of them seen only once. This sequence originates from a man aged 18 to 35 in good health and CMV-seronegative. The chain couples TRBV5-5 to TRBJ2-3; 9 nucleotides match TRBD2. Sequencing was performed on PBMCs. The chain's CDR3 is CASSFSRLAGPDTQYF. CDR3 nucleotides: TGTGCCAGCAGCTTTTCTCGGCTAGCGGGGCCAGATACGCAGTATTTT.